Listed below are T cell receptor beta chains from one sample, sequenced in a study of cytomegalovirus exposure and HLA in healthy donors. Sequencing used immunoSEQ multiplex PCR; TCRdb keeps in-frame clones, though not all of them. The data hold roughly 130,000 clones, with 79% observed a single time. The sequencing sample was made of PBMCs. These receptors originate from a female donor in good health and CMV-seronegative. Each CDR3 is given with its conserved first and last residue. The order of the fields is CDR3 DNA, CDR3 protein, D gene, V gene, J gene, clone size. The D gene is left open where the match is weak. Not all rows give a size; the values are once, few, many and, for expanded clones, a class.

TGTGCTAGTGGTTTGGTAATTCCAAACAGGGGCACTGAAGCTTTCTTT	CASGLVIPNRGTEAFF	TRBD1	TRBV12-5	TRBJ1-1	-
TGTGCCAGCAGCCCCAGGGTAGGCCAGCCCCAGCATTTT	CASSPRVGQPQHF	-	TRBV7-6	TRBJ1-5	-
TGCAGCGTTGAAACAGGGGGCGGCTACGAGCAGTACTTC	CSVETGGGYEQYF	TRBD1	TRBV29-1	TRBJ2-7	-
TGTGCCAGCAGTAAGGAGGTTTCGAACTATGGCTACACCTTC	CASSKEVSNYGYTF	-	TRBV6-4	TRBJ1-2	-
TGTGCCAGCAGCCGTGACAGGCGCCCCGAAGCTTTCTTT	CASSRDRRPEAFF	-	TRBV7-2	TRBJ1-1	-
TGTGCCAGTCGAGGGCAGGGGAAAACTGAAGCTTTCTTT	CASRGQGKTEAFF	-	TRBV6-1	TRBJ1-1	-
TGTGCTAGTGGTTTTGTTTCGGGGATTAATGAAAAACTGTTTTTT	CASGFVSGINEKLFF	-	TRBV12-5	TRBJ1-4	-
TGTGCCAGCACTCCGGGACAGGGAAGAGAAAAACTGTTTTTT	CASTPGQGREKLFF	TRBD1	TRBV27	TRBJ1-4	-
TGTGCCAGCAGCGTGACAACAACAGGGAACGAGCAGTACTTC	CASSVTTTGNEQYF	-	TRBV5-5	TRBJ2-7	-
TGTGCCAGCTCTCCGGGACAGTACACTGAAGCTTTCTTT	CASSPGQYTEAFF	TRBD1	TRBV25-1	TRBJ1-1	-
TGTGCCAGCAGAGAGACAGGGAACACTGAAGCTTTCTTT	CASRETGNTEAFF	-	TRBV7-9	TRBJ1-1	-
TGCAGCGCCCGCGCGGGGGGCACTGAAGCTTTCTTT	CSARAGGTEAFF	-	TRBV29-1	TRBJ1-1	-
TGTGCCAGCAGTCCTCGCAGGAGGACGAATCAGCCCCAGCATTTT	CASSPRRRTNQPQHF	-	TRBV27	TRBJ1-5	-
TGTGCCAGCAGCTTAGGGACAGGGCCCCGGGGGACCCAGTACTTC	CASSLGTGPRGTQYF	TRBD1	TRBV7-2	TRBJ2-5	-
TGCAGCGTTCAAAACAGGGGGCCCACCTACGAGCAGTACTTC	CSVQNRGPTYEQYF	TRBD1	TRBV29-1	TRBJ2-7	-
TGTGCCAGCTTACCCCAAACAGGGGCCGGGGGTGAAGCTTTCTTT	CASLPQTGAGGEAFF	TRBD1	TRBV6-4	TRBJ1-1	-
TGTGCCCCCCGTACTAGCGGGAACTACAATGAGCAGTTCTTC	CAPRTSGNYNEQFF	TRBD2	TRBV2	TRBJ2-1	-
TGTGCCAGCAATAGAGGTGGGGGCTTTTATAATTCACCCCTCCACTTT	CASNRGGGFYNSPLHF	-	TRBV28	TRBJ1-6	once
TGTGCCAGCAGTGTGCGACAGAACACTGAAGCTTTCTTT	CASSVRQNTEAFF	-	TRBV6-1	TRBJ1-1	-
TGTGCCTGGGCTATGGGGGGAAACCGAGGGTACGAGCAGTACTTC	CAWAMGGNRGYEQYF	-	TRBV30	TRBJ2-7	-
TGCGCCAGCAGCCAAAGCCATCTCTACAATGAGCAGTTCTTC	CASSQSHLYNEQFF	-	TRBV4-1	TRBJ2-1	-
TGTGCCAGCAGTTACGGGGCAGGTAAATACAATGAGCAGTTCTTC	CASSYGAGKYNEQFF	-	TRBV6-6	TRBJ2-1	many
TGTGCCAGCAGTTACTCGAGGGCCCGGGGGACCCAGTACTTC	CASSYSRARGTQYF	-	TRBV6-5	TRBJ2-5	-
TGCAGCGTTGTAAAGCGGGAGGGTACGCAGTATTTT	CSVVKREGTQYF	TRBD2	TRBV29-1	TRBJ2-3	-
TGCGCCAGCAGGCAACACCGACTAGCGGTTCGCACAGATACGCAGTATTTT	CASRQHRLAVRTDTQYF	TRBD2	TRBV5-1	TRBJ2-3	-
TGTGCCAGCAGCCAATGGGGGCTAGCGGGGGGGCGTTGGGAGCAGTTCTTC	CASSQWGLAGGRWEQFF	TRBD2	TRBV4-2	TRBJ2-1	-
TGCGCCAGCAGCCAAACCGGGACAGGGGTTACAACTAATGAAAAACTGTTTTTT	CASSQTGTGVTTNEKLFF	TRBD1	TRBV4-1	TRBJ1-4	-
TGCGCCAGCAGCCAACCCAGGGGCCGTAATTCACCCCTCCACTTT	CASSQPRGRNSPLHF	-	TRBV4-1	TRBJ1-6	-
TGTGCCAGCTCAATAGCGGGGCTTAGCACAGATACGCAGTATTTT	CASSIAGLSTDTQYF	TRBD2	TRBV6-5	TRBJ2-3	-
TGTGCTAGTGGTTTGGGAGCCTACGAGCAGTACTTC	CASGLGAYEQYF	-	TRBV12-5	TRBJ2-7	-
TGTGCCTGGGGACAGTCCTATAATTCACCCCTCCACTTT	CAWGQSYNSPLHF	-	TRBV30	TRBJ1-6	-
TGTGCCAGCAGGGGGGGGAATTCACCCCTCCACTTT	CASRGGNSPLHF	-	TRBV2	TRBJ1-6	-
TGTGCCAGCAGTTCCCCTGGGGGGGGCACTGAAGCTTTCTTT	CASSSPGGGTEAFF	-	TRBV6-5	TRBJ1-1	few